A selection of T cell receptor beta chains follows, all from one sample in a study of radiation and T cells in renal cell carcinoma. Method: immunoSEQ multiplex PCR; TCRdb's copy keeps in-frame clones and lacks some. The repertoire has approximately 86,000 clones, around four fifths of them found once; the top ten carry more than 9%. The source was blood, collected from a patient whose treatment included radiotherapy and nephrectomy. The receptors come from a man in his fifties with renal cell carcinoma. The CDR3 runs from the conserved cysteine through the conserved F or W. The order of the fields is D gene, J gene, V gene, CDR3 protein, CDR3 DNA. A D gene is named only where the DNA matches it firmly.

d_call: TRBD2
j_call: TRBJ2-2
v_call: TRBV7-9
cdr3_aa: CASSSSGLAGAGELFF
cdr3_nt: TGTGCCAGCAGCTCCTCGGGACTAGCGGGAGCCGGGGAGCTGTTTTTT

d_call: TRBD2
j_call: TRBJ2-5
v_call: TRBV4-2
cdr3_aa: CASSQMLAGGGETQYF
cdr3_nt: TGTGCCAGCAGCCAAATGCTAGCGGGAGGAGGAGAGACCCAGTACTTC

d_call: -
j_call: TRBJ2-3
v_call: TRBV27
cdr3_aa: CASSGLLSTDTQYF
cdr3_nt: TGTGCCAGCTCGGGACTCTTAAGCACAGATACGCAGTATTTT

d_call: -
j_call: TRBJ1-1
v_call: TRBV7-9
cdr3_aa: CASSPTRVTEAFF
cdr3_nt: TGTGCCAGCAGCCCTACAAGGGTCACTGAAGCTTTCTTT

d_call: TRBD2
j_call: TRBJ2-1
v_call: TRBV6-1
cdr3_aa: CASSSSGSNNEQFF
cdr3_nt: TGTGCCAGCAGTTCTAGCGGGAGTAACAATGAGCAGTTCTTC

d_call: -
j_call: TRBJ1-1
v_call: TRBV10-1
cdr3_aa: CASRLGMNTEAFF
cdr3_nt: TGCGCCAGCCGACTGGGCATGAACACTGAAGCTTTCTTT

d_call: -
j_call: TRBJ2-3
v_call: TRBV5-1
cdr3_aa: CASSPLAETSTDTQYF
cdr3_nt: TGCGCCAGCAGCCCCTTAGCGGAGACTAGCACAGATACGCAGTATTTT

d_call: TRBD2
j_call: TRBJ2-1
v_call: TRBV30
cdr3_aa: CASLAGVRNEQFF
cdr3_nt: TGTGCCTCATTAGCGGGGGTGAGGAATGAGCAGTTCTTC

d_call: -
j_call: TRBJ2-7
v_call: TRBV28
cdr3_aa: CASSPPSYEQYF
cdr3_nt: TGTGCCAGCAGTCCCCCCTCCTACGAGCAGTACTTC

d_call: -
j_call: TRBJ2-7
v_call: TRBV5-4
cdr3_aa: CASSLGGGASYEQYF
cdr3_nt: TGTGCCAGCAGTCTTGGGGGAGGAGCCTCCTACGAGCAGTACTTC

d_call: TRBD2
j_call: TRBJ2-6
v_call: TRBV29-1
cdr3_aa: CSVEGASGGSGANVLTF
cdr3_nt: TGCAGCGTTGAAGGGGCGTCGGGGGGCTCTGGGGCCAACGTCCTGACTTTC

d_call: -
j_call: TRBJ1-6
v_call: TRBV6-5
cdr3_aa: CASSYRGGNSPLHF
cdr3_nt: TGTGCCAGCAGTTACAGGGGTGGCAATTCACCCCTCCACTTT

d_call: TRBD2
j_call: TRBJ2-2
v_call: TRBV6-6
cdr3_aa: CASSLSGGASGELFF
cdr3_nt: TGTGCCAGCAGTCTTAGCGGGGGGGCCAGCGGGGAGCTGTTTTTT

d_call: -
j_call: TRBJ2-2
v_call: TRBV5-5
cdr3_aa: CASSSPRGGPGTPNTGELFF
cdr3_nt: TGTGCCAGCAGCTCCCCCCGTGGCGGCCCCGGGACTCCGAACACCGGGGAGCTGTTTTTT